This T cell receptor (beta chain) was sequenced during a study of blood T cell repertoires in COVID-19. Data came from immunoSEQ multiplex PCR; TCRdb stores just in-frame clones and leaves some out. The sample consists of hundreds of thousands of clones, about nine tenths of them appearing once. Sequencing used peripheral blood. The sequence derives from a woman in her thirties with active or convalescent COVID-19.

The CDR3 nucleotides are TGTGCCAGCAGCGTAGATTTACTGGGTGTTTACGGGACATCTCTGGGGAATGAGCAGTTCTTC. Its protein product is CASSVDLLGVYGTSLGNEQFF. The V gene is TRBV9, the J gene TRBJ2-1, with D possibly being TRBD1 (6 bases). The CDR3 runs 21 residues. Trimming took off 0 bases at V and 7 bases at J, with 32 bases between the two ends. Germline V lookup: CDR1 SGDLS, CDR2 YYNGEE.